A selection of T cell receptor beta chains follows, all from one sample in a study of CD8 T cells in ankylosing spondylitis. TCRdb processed the 5' RACE reads anew with MiXCR; each CDR3 protein has one entry. The repertoire consists of around 25,000 distinct CDR3 sequences, with over 10% occurring once and the leading ten covering 35%. Sequenced sample: blood. Receptors originate from a male donor with ankylosing spondylitis or in good health (not recorded which). The CDR3 runs from the conserved cysteine through the conserved F or W. The order of the fields is V gene, J gene, CDR3 protein.

>TRBV5-4|TRBJ2-5
CASSLVGRGGETQYF
>TRBV28|TRBJ2-1
CASRRGTGLYNEQFF
>TRBV12-3/TRBV12-4|TRBJ2-3
CATQGRGFSTDTQYF
>TRBV7-2|TRBJ2-5
CASSLMARGQETQYF
>TRBV6-5|TRBJ1-1
CASSFQNTEAFF
>TRBV14|TRBJ2-5
CASSQVRETQYF
>TRBV5-5|TRBJ1-1
CATQTVPNTEAFF
>TRBV7-2|TRBJ2-1
CASSTGQGGNEQFF
>TRBV4-3|TRBJ2-5
CASSQRGTPQETQYF
>TRBV28|TRBJ1-1
CASSHTEAFF
>TRBV7-6|TRBJ2-3
CASSKTSATADTQYF
>TRBV5-1|TRBJ2-7
CASSLYSGGYEQYF
>TRBV6-5|TRBJ2-1
CASSRPGSGGSYNEQFF
>TRBV9|TRBJ1-1
CASTRNPDRNTEAFF
>TRBV20-1|TRBJ2-4
CSAKAAGENIQYF
>TRBV28|TRBJ2-7
CATSRTGPYEQYF
>TRBV29-1|TRBJ2-1
CSGDYSNEQFF
>TRBV5-1|TRBJ2-3
CASSLAPLGTDTQYF
>TRBV5-6|TRBJ1-1
CASSTGQVGNWPEAFF
>TRBV11-2|TRBJ2-5
CASSPDGWTQYF
>TRBV5-1|TRBJ2-7
CASSLVPGTTYEQYF
>TRBV4-2|TRBJ2-3
CASSQEHRGEADTQYF
>TRBV29-1|TRBJ2-1
CSVVASGRNNEQFF
>TRBV4-1|TRBJ1-1
CASSQEGTGNTEAFF
>TRBV12-3/TRBV12-4|TRBJ2-2
CASSPDSSGRAPGELFF
>TRBV6-2/TRBV6-3|TRBJ2-1
CASSYDLPGNEQFF
>TRBV27|TRBJ2-2
CASSHYLPGELFF
>TRBV7-9|TRBJ2-7
CASSLGRSGPEQYF
>TRBV13|TRBJ2-2
CASSLGTGDTGELFF
>TRBV5-1|TRBJ2-3
CASSLASGDTDTQYF
>TRBV28|TRBJ2-5
CASSLLGDRAETQYF
>TRBV28|TRBJ1-4
CASSFLFSRAPTNEKLFF
>TRBV12-3/TRBV12-4|TRBJ2-1
CASSRSGRGNEQFF
>TRBV6-6|TRBJ2-4
CASSGTSGAKNIQYF
>TRBV6-2/TRBV6-3|TRBJ1-5
CASKTGTGGQPQHF
>TRBV20-1|TRBJ2-2
CSGTGFTGELFF
>TRBV6-2/TRBV6-3|TRBJ2-5
CASSFTGYQETQYF
>TRBV29-1|TRBJ1-5
CSVVTGRESNQPQHF
>TRBV24-1|TRBJ2-2
CATSDFGTGGFAGELFF
>TRBV7-2|TRBJ2-1
CASSLRSGGILGEDNEQFF
>TRBV5-1|TRBJ2-1
CASSFSLSSYNEQFF
>TRBV2|TRBJ2-4
CASRDRNIQYF
>TRBV6-2/TRBV6-3|TRBJ2-7
CASSYERDSYEQYF
>TRBV12-3/TRBV12-4|TRBJ1-6
CASSSRIPDSAGALHF
>TRBV28|TRBJ2-1
CASRRRGVAGSYNEQFF
>TRBV20-1|TRBJ2-1
CSARDYGTGGGEQFF
>TRBV28|TRBJ1-5
CASTLGLSNQPQHF
>TRBV9|TRBJ1-5
CASSEGAYQPQHF
>TRBV20-1|TRBJ2-5
CSAIRTSGREETQYF
>TRBV25-1|TRBJ2-2
CAWRQNTGELFF